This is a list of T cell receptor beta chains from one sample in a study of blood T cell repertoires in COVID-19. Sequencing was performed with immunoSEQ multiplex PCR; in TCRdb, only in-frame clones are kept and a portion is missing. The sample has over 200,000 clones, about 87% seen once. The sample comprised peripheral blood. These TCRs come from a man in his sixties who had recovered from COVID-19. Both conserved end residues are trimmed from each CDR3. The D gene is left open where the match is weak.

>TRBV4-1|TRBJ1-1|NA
ASSPSQGGTEAF
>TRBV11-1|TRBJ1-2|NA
ASSLQGGYGYT
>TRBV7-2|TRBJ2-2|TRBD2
ASRWGGSRGTGELF
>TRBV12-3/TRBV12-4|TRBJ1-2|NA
ASSFGTPLGYT
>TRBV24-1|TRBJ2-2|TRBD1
ATSDPGQVTGELF
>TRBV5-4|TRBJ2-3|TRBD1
ASSYPGQGTDTQY
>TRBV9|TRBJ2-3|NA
ASSVAPGGEADTQY
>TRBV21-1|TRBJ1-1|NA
ASSKSGVVLLNTEAF
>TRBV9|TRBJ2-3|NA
ASSPIGGATSTDTQY
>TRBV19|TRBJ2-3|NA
ASSIDGDSFTDTQY
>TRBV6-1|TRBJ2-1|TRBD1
ASSDRPGQGSDEQF
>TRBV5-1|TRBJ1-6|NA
ASSLIGGVSPLH
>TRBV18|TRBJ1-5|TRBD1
ASSPQTGDLRNQPQH
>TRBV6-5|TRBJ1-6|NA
ASSSRGGTNSPLH
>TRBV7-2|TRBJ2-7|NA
ASSPNVVIYEQY
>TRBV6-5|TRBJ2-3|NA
ASSYKGGGFADTQY
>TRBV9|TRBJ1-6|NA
ASKSGSSYNSPLH
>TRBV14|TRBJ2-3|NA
ASSPYQNTDTQY
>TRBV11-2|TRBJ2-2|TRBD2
ASSNGRGGNTGELF
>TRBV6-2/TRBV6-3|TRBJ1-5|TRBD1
ASSYSETGRQPQH
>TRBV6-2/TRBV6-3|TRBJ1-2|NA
ASSYSKGGSNGYT
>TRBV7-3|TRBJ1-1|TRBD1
TFNRGTEAF
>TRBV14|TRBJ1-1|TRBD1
ASSPGTGSLFNTEAF
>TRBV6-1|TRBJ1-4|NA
ASSDRQPGEKLF
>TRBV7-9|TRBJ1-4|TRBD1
ASSPSLGQAGREKLF
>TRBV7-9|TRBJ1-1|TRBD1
ASSLGQGARAF
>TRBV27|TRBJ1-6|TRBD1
ASSLNRGRNSPLH
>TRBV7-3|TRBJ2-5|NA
ASSSGPATQETQY
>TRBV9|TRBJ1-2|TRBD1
ASSAPFGTDFGGYT
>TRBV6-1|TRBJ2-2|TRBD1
ASSDLGGDTGELF
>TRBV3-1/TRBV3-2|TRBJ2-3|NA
ASSQDPGFEDTQY
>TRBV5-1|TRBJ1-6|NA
ASSLVQGSSPLH
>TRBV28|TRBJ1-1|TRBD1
ASSLGTANTEAF
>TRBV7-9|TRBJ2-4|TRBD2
ASSPNDLAGPKNIQY
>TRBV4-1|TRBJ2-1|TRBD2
ASSQERLAGPNEQF
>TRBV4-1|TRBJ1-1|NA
ASSQGGGGTEAF
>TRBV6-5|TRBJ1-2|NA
ASSWSRQSANYGYT
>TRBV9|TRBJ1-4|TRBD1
ASSETGGASNEKLF
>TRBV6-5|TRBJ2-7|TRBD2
ASSPRGTNSYEQY
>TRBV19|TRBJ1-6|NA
ASNNLGNSPLH
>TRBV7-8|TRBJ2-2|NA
ASSFDSSNTGELF
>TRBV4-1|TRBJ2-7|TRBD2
ASSQETPGLGIYEQY
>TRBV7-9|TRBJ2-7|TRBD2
ASSPERGGVSYEQY
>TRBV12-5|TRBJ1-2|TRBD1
ASGGTGPWYGYT
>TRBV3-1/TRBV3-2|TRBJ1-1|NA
ASSQGGNTEAF
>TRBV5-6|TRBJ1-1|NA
ASSVQGSPSWAF